A single sample gave rise to the 17 T cell receptor beta chains below, sequenced in a study of response to subunit inactivated influenza vaccine. TCRdb redid the calling of the RT-PCR reads with MiXCR, one entry per CDR3 protein. The sample has approximately 500,000 distinct CDR3 sequences; 10% to 15% are singletons. The sequencing used PBMCs from blood, collected about 40 days after vaccination. Receptors were obtained from a man aged 45-65 years who received an inactivated influenza vaccine.

In DNA form, the CDR3 reads TGTGCCAGCAGTTCACCGCTGCGAGTGCATGAAGAGACCCAGTACTTC. This gives the protein CASSSPLRVHEETQYF. This chain joins TRBV28 and TRBJ2-5, with D hard to call. The V gene's germline CDR1 is MDHEN and CDR2 SYDVKM. V lost 4 bases and J lost 3, with 18 bases in between. The CDR3 is 16 residues long.

Comments on this clonotype: At one boundary the junction diverges from the germline segment, which might be a read error. The chain has TRBV15 and TRBJ1-1; 7 bases match TRBD1. CDR1 and CDR2 from the germline V gene are LNHNV and YYDKDF (reference sequence). This CDR3 has 13 residues. CDR3 nucleotides: TGTGCCACCAGCCCACAGGGGAACGCTGAAGCTTTCTTT. It codes for CATSPQGNAEAFF.

This clonotype was counted many times. The chain combines TRBV6-5 with TRBJ1-1; 7 bases line up with TRBD1. Germline values: CDR1 MNHEY, CDR2 SVGAGI. The CDR3 runs 14 residues. The V segment lost 2 bases and the J segment 5 bases; nucleotides outside the gene matches: 5. The CDR3 sequence is CASSYDRVRTEAFF. DNA of the CDR3: TGTGCCAGCAGTTACGACAGGGTAAGGACTGAAGCTTTCTTT.

The CDR3 bases are TGTGCCAGCAGTTGGACCCGGGAGACCCAGTACTTC. Translation gives CASSWTRETQYF. This chain links TRBV28 with TRBJ2-5, with D unclear. Per the germline V gene, CDR1 is MDHEN and CDR2 is SYDVKM. The CDR3 sequence is 12 residues long. V lost 4 bases, J lost 5 bases, and 8 bases lay in between.

This chain connects TRBV20-1 to TRBJ2-3; D might be TRBD2 (6 bases). The CDR3 spans 14 residues. The germline V gene has CDR1 DFQATT and CDR2 SNEGSKA (reference sequence). V shed 3 bases and J shed 11 bases, with 21 bases lying between them. In nucleotides, the CDR3 is TGCAGTGCTAGGGGCGCGGGGTCGGGGGTTGAGCAGTATTTT. This encodes CSARGAGSGVEQYF.

This rearrangement joins TRBV11-2 to TRBJ2-1; TRBD2 matches 13 bases. In germline, CDR1 is SGHAT, CDR2 FQNNGV. CDR3 length: 17 residues. Germline trimming cut 1 base from V and 8 bases from J; bases unmatched to any gene: 8. The CDR3, as DNA: TGTGCCAGCAGCTTAGGTAGGACTAGCGGGGGCAAGGATGAGCAGTTCTTC. Translating gives CASSLGRTSGGKDEQFF. Variable domain in full (rest from reference TRBV11-2 and TRBJ2-1): EAGVAQSPRYKIIEKRQSVAFWCNPISGHATLYWYQQILGQGPKLLIQFQNNGVVDDSQLPKDRFSAERLKGVDSTLKIQPAKLEDSAVYLCASSLGRTSGGKDEQFFGPGTRLTVL.

In its sample, this clonotype was seen a few times. The chain combines TRBV7-2 with TRBJ2-1, with a tentative D call TRBD1 (6 bases). This CDR3 comprises 15 residues. Germline V gene data show CDR1 as SGHTA and CDR2 as FQGNSA. The V gene lost 0 bases and the J gene lost 2 bases, with 8 bases spanning the gap. The CDR3: CASSLAGDTYNEQFF. In DNA form, the CDR3 reads TGTGCCAGCAGCTTAGCGGGGGACACCTACAATGAGCAGTTCTTC.

This clonotype showed up just a few times. This chain connects TRBV11-2 to TRBJ2-5; 8 bases line up with TRBD2. Germline values: CDR1 SGHAT, CDR2 FQNNGV. The CDR3 extends over 16 amino acids. Trimming took 0 bases from V and 0 from J; bases not matched to a gene: 3. The CDR3 loop reads CASSLDSGVNQETQYF. The CDR3 nucleotides are TGTGCCAGCAGCTTAGATAGCGGGGTTAACCAAGAGACCCAGTACTTC.

In its sample, this clonotype was seen many times. The chain joins TRBV29-1 to TRBJ2-2, with TRBD1 matching 7 bases. V was clipped by 2 bases and J by 1 base; unmatched bases: 7. This CDR3 is built from 16 residues. Germline CDR1 SQVTM, CDR2 ANQGSEA. The CDR3, as DNA: TGCAGCGTTGAATATCGGTCAGGGGGGAACACCGGGGAGCTGTTTTTT. Translation gives CSVEYRSGGNTGELFF.

The genes are TRBV5-6 and TRBJ1-2; D not certain. Trimming stripped 4 bases from V and 7 bases from J, with 8 bases between. The CDR3 has 11 amino acids. Germline loops: CDR1 SGHDT, CDR2 YYEEEE. The CDR3 nucleotides are TGTGCCAGCAGCGTGGGTCCTGGCTACACCTTC. Protein product: CASSVGPGYTF.

This clonotype was detected only a few times. The chain joins TRBV6-2 or TRBV6-3 to TRBJ2-5; D is unresolved. This CDR3 spans 12 amino acids. Germline V CDR1 and CDR2: MNHEY, SVGEGT. V was clipped by 2 bases and J by 3 bases, with 4 bases between them. CDR3 nucleotide sequence: TGTGCCAGCAGTTACGGGAAAGAGACCCAGTACTTC. It is translated as CASSYGKETQYF.

This clonotype was picked up many times. The gene calls are TRBV12-3 or TRBV12-4 and TRBJ1-5; 8 bases map to TRBD1. Trimming at V came to 2 bases and at J to 4 bases, leaving 1 base not matched to a gene. The CDR3 is made up of 14 amino acids. CDR3 amino acids: CASSLRQGNQPQHF. CDR3 nucleotide sequence: TGTGCCAGCAGTTTACGACAGGGGAATCAGCCCCAGCATTTT.

This clonotype has just a few counts. This rearrangement joins TRBV5-1 to TRBJ2-1, with TRBD2 matching over 12 bases. The trim removed 6 bases at V and 9 bases at J, leaving 13 bases unmatched. Germline V gives CDR1 SGHRS, CDR2 YFSETQ. CDR3 size: 16 residues. CDR3 sequence (DNA): TGCGCCAGCACCGAGGGGGCTAGCGGGGGGGCAAGTGAGCAGTTCTTC. Protein product: CASTEGASGGASEQFF.

This sequence joins TRBV28 and TRBJ2-5, with a tentative D call TRBD1 (7 bases). Germline V gives CDR1 MDHEN, CDR2 SYDVKM. V was shortened by 6 bases and J by 1 base, with 18 bases between the two germline ends. The CDR3 has 16 residues. CDR3 loop: CASSVLGGTAQETQYF. The CDR3 region has the DNA TGTGCCAGCAGCGTTCTGGGCGGGACAGCCCAAGAGACCCAGTACTTC.

The V gene is TRBV11-2, the J gene TRBJ2-2; 7 nucleotides match TRBD1. The germline CDR1 and CDR2 sequences are SGHAT and FQNNGV. CDR3 length: 17 amino acids. Germline trimming cut 3 bases from V and 4 bases from J; bases unmatched to any gene: 11. DNA of the CDR3: TGTGCCAGCAGCTTCAAGGACCGTCCAGGGGGCACCGGGGAGCTGTTTTTT. Translated: CASSFKDRPGGTGELFF.

The rearrangement joins TRBV4-1 to TRBJ1-2; tentative D call: TRBD1 (6 bases). CDR1 is MGHRA and CDR2 is YSYEKL in the germline V gene. CDR3 size: 15 residues. V was pared by 1 base and J by 4 bases, with 13 bases between. CDR3 protein: CASSQGAGAGYGYTF. CDR3 sequence (DNA): TGCGCCAGCAGCCAAGGGGCAGGGGCGGGCTATGGCTACACCTTC.

The chain carries TRBV10-3 and TRBJ2-5; TRBD1 agrees at 8 bases. In germline, CDR1 is ENHRY, CDR2 SYGVKD. This CDR3 has 15 residues. Trimming cost V 2 bases and J 12 bases; bases outside gene matches: 14. In nucleotides, the CDR3 is TGTGCCATCAGTGAGATTGGGACAGGTGGAGAGACAAAGTACTTC. Protein sequence: CAISEIGTGGETKYF.